This T cell receptor beta chain derives from a study of T cell repertoires in cytomegalovirus infection. Findings and caveats of the study: Individuals carrying CMV plus the relevant HLA were identified by cumulative frequency of public TCR beta families.

TCRdb re-called the reads through MiXCR, storing one row per CDR3 protein. The table lists nearly 700,000 distinct CDR3 sequences, 33% of them singletons, with about 20% in the top ten. The germline V and J ends were trimmed by 5 bases and 3 bases, with 17 bases remaining between them. The CDR3 is 15 residues long. With regard to this clonotype: The antigen is undetermined.

The sample in question was cultured PBMCs, obtained from culture after CMV antigen stimulation. The sequence derives from a human donor in good health (CMV status not recorded). Some clones in this sample may be carry-over from other donors' samples. This chain links TRBV12-3 or TRBV12-4 with TRBJ2-7; TRBD2 is a possible D gene (6 bases). For the CDR3, the DNA is TGTGCCAGCAGTCAGACCGGGACTGGGGACTACGAGCAGTACTTC. Translating it yields CASSQTGTGDYEQYF.